The 15 T cell receptor beta chains below were found in one sample sequenced in a study of vaccination and CD4 T cells after COVID-19. These receptors' antigens are unknown. Treatment: roughly nine-day PBMC culture with coronavirus spike peptide pools or control peptides (ViraFEST assay). Oncomine TCR Beta short-read sequencing was applied to DNA from cultured CD4+ T cells. TCRdb redid the calling of the PCR reads with MiXCR, one entry per CDR3 protein. The repertoire holds around 5,000 distinct CDR3 sequences, with 44% as singletons. The sample consisted of CD4+ T cells from blood, cultured in vitro. The source is a human donor who had recovered from COVID-19.

The chain joins TRBV7-6 to TRBJ1-1; 8 nucleotides align to TRBD1. Trimming cost V 5 bases and J 6 bases; bases outside gene matches: 2. This CDR3 region has 12 residues. Per the germline V gene, CDR1 is SGHVS and CDR2 is FNYEAQ. The CDR3 loop reads CASSQQGAEAFF. The CDR3 bases are TGTGCCAGCAGCCAACAGGGGGCTGAAGCTTTCTTT.

The chain is built from TRBV20-1 and TRBJ2-7; 10 nucleotides align to TRBD1. From germline, CDR1 is DFQATT and CDR2 SNEGSKA (reference sequence). J was trimmed by 10 bases and V by 3 bases; bases with no gene match: 6. The CDR3 consists of 12 residues. CDR3 sequence: CSARRTGGHQYF. Here the CDR3 DNA reads TGCAGTGCTAGGAGGACAGGGGGTCATCAGTACTTC.

This chain connects TRBV7-2 to TRBJ2-5; weak D call: TRBD2 (7 bases). The germline V and J ends were trimmed by 0 bases and 4 bases, with 12 bases remaining between them. CDR1 is SGHTA and CDR2 is FQGNSA in the germline V gene. This CDR3 is built from 15 residues. The CDR3 DNA reads TGTGCCAGCAGCTTAGCCGGGGGGCGCCCAGAGACCCAGTACTTC. This encodes CASSLAGGRPETQYF.

This clonotype appeared a few times. The J gene is TRBJ2-7, the V gene TRBV20-1; 8 positions agree with TRBD2. Germline V lookup: CDR1 DFQATT, CDR2 SNEGSKA (reference sequence). The V segment lost 4 bases and the J segment 2 bases; nucleotides outside the gene matches: 4. The CDR3 is 13 residues long. CDR3 sequence: CSATGRGTYEQYF. As DNA, the CDR3 is TGCAGTGCTACCGGGAGGGGCACCTACGAGCAGTACTTC.

This rearrangement joins TRBV15 to TRBJ1-5; D unresolved. The CDR3 runs 15 residues. Germline loops: CDR1 LNHNV, CDR2 YYDKDF (reference sequence). V was shortened by 0 bases and J by 7 bases, with 13 bases between the two germline ends. The CDR3 loop is CATSRDLSLGQPQHF. CDR3 in DNA: TGTGCCACCAGCAGAGATTTAAGTTTAGGACAGCCCCAGCATTTT.

This clonotype was observed a few times. The CDR3 is CSARGASGSAYEQYF. The CDR3 DNA follows: TGCAGTGCTAGAGGGGCCAGCGGGAGTGCCTACGAGCAGTACTTC. V is TRBV20-1 and J is TRBJ2-7; 8 nucleotides match TRBD2. Germline assignment: CDR1 DFQATT and CDR2 SNEGSKA (reference sequence). J lost 2 bases, V lost 1 base, and 7 bases had no gene match. The CDR3 is made up of 15 amino acids.

The chain couples TRBV20-1 to TRBJ2-7, with D possibly being TRBD2 (6 bases). V was shortened by 1 base and J by 0 bases, with 16 bases between the two germline ends. Per the germline V gene, CDR1 is DFQATT and CDR2 is SNEGSKA (reference sequence). The CDR3 contains 16 residues. CDR3 nucleotide sequence: TGCAGTGCTAGAGTGGGGAAAGGAGGGAGCTCCTACGAGCAGTACTTC. Translated: CSARVGKGGSSYEQYF.

This clonotype was seen a few times. V usage is TRBV10-3 and J usage is TRBJ2-7; 9 nucleotides line up with TRBD1. CDR3 length: 13 residues. Germline V gives CDR1 ENHRY, CDR2 SYGVKD. The V gene end was trimmed by 6 bases and the J gene end by 1 base; junction bases not matched to a gene: 1. In nucleotides, the CDR3 is TGTGCCATCAGGGACAGGGGATCCTACGAGCAGTACTTC. This encodes CAIRDRGSYEQYF.

This clonotype has a handful of counts. The J gene is TRBJ1-2, the V gene TRBV7-2; no reliable D call. The CDR3 runs 12 residues. The V end lost 0 bases, the J end lost 8 bases, and 7 bases lay between the germline ends. Germline V gene lookup returns CDR1 SGHTA and CDR2 FQGNSA. CDR3 sequence reads: CASSLAGKGYTF. The CDR3 bases are TGTGCCAGCAGCTTAGCAGGGAAAGGCTACACCTTC. The full variable domain, rest sourced from reference TRBV7-2 and TRBJ1-2, is GAGVSQSPSNKVTEKGKDVELRCDPISGHTALYWYRQSLGQGLEFLIYFQGNSAPDKSGLPSDRFSAERTGGSVSTLTIQRTQQEDSAVYLCASSLAGKGYTFGSGTRLTVV.

The V call is TRBV20-1, the J call TRBJ2-7, with 7 bases matching TRBD1. CDR3 length equals 12 residues. Germline-derived CDR1 and CDR2 are DFQATT and SNEGSKA (reference sequence). The ends lost 6 bases at V and 4 bases at J; junction bases unmatched: 6. The CDR3 here is CSAEDREYEQYF. In nucleotides, the CDR3 is TGCAGTGCCGAAGACAGGGAATACGAGCAGTACTTC.

This sequence joins TRBV20-1 and TRBJ1-1; D perhaps matches TRBD1 (5 bases). The CDR3 is made up of 12 amino acids. V shed 5 bases and J shed 1 base, with 8 bases lying between them. Per germline, CDR1 DFQATT and CDR2 SNEGSKA (reference sequence). The CDR3 is CSAWGGNTEAFF. CDR3 in DNA: TGCAGTGCTTGGGGGGGGAACACTGAAGCTTTCTTT.

In this sample, this clonotype is large (0.1 to 1%). The V and J genes are TRBV20-1 and TRBJ1-2; D not certain. Germline V CDR1 and CDR2: DFQATT, SNEGSKA (reference sequence). The CDR3 spans 11 residues. The V end lost 6 bases, the J end lost 7 bases, and 12 bases lay between the germline ends. The CDR3, as DNA: TGCAGTGCCACATACCTTCTTGGCTACACCTTC. This translates into CSATYLLGYTF.

This clonotype is termed medium-sized (0.01 to 0.1%). The chain recombines TRBV20-1 with TRBJ2-5, with 7 bases lining up with TRBD1. Germline V gene data show CDR1 as DFQATT and CDR2 as SNEGSKA (reference sequence). The CDR3 length is 14 residues. J lost 5 bases, V lost 2 bases, and 8 bases had no gene match. CDR3 in DNA: TGCAGTGCTAGATCCCTGACAGGGTACGAGACCCAGTACTTC. This codes for CSARSLTGYETQYF.

In DNA form, the CDR3 reads TGTGCCAGCAGTTATACAGGGTACCAGCCCCAGCATTTT. Protein: CASSYTGYQPQHF. V gene TRBV6-2 or TRBV6-3 combines with J gene TRBJ1-5; the D gene is possibly TRBD1 (6 bases). This CDR3 spans 13 amino acids. Germline loops: CDR1 MNHEY, CDR2 SVGEGT. The V end was cut by 3 bases, the J end by 7 bases, with 10 bases between.

This clonotype was recorded a few times. The chain is built from TRBV7-2 and TRBJ2-7, with D tentatively TRBD2 (7 bases). CDR3 length: 14 amino acids. Germline CDR1 is SGHTA and CDR2 is FQGNSA. Trimming pared 5 bases from V and 5 bases from J, leaving 16 bases between. DNA of the CDR3: TGTGCCAGCAGCCAAGGTCTCGGGGGGCACGAGCAGTACTTC. Its translation: CASSQGLGGHEQYF. The full variable domain, completed using reference TRBV7-2 and TRBJ2-7, is GAGVSQSPSNKVTEKGKDVELRCDPISGHTALYWYRQSLGQGLEFLIYFQGNSAPDKSGLPSDRFSAERTGGSVSTLTIQRTQQEDSAVYLCASSQGLGGHEQYFGPGTRLTVT.